Listed below are T cell receptor beta chains from one sample, sequenced in a study of cytomegalovirus exposure and HLA in healthy donors. Data came from immunoSEQ multiplex PCR; TCRdb stores just in-frame clones and leaves some out. This sample yields 150,000 to 200,000 clones, of which roughly 80% are seen a single time; less than 1.6% belongs to the top ten. Specimen: PBMCs. These TCRs come from a girl between 10 and 17 years old in good health and CMV-seropositive. The CDR3 runs from the conserved cysteine through the conserved F or W. The D gene is left open where the match is weak. Clone size, where shown, is once, few, many, or a class for clones that have expanded.

abundance	j_gene	len	v_gene	d_gene	CDR3nt	CDR3aa
NA	TRBJ2-3	16	TRBV2	TRBD2	TGTGCCAGCAGTGCCCGACCCCCGGGGGGAGGAGATACGCAGTATTTT	CASSARPPGGGDTQYF
NA	TRBJ2-5	15	TRBV7-2	TRBD2	TGTGCCAGCAGCTCCTACCCGGGGTCGGGAGGGACCCAGTACTTC	CASSSYPGSGGTQYF
few	TRBJ2-3	14	TRBV5-1	TRBD2	TGCGCCAGCGCTCAGACGGGAGGATATAATACGCAGTATTTT	CASAQTGGYNTQYF
NA	TRBJ2-5	18	TRBV4-1	TRBD2	TGCGCCAGCAGCCTTGGGACTAGCGGGGGGCAGTACCAAGAGACCCAGTACTTC	CASSLGTSGGQYQETQYF
NA	TRBJ2-1	12	TRBV5-8	NA	TGTGCCGGCAGCTTGTCAGGATATGAGCAGTTCTTC	CAGSLSGYEQFF
NA	TRBJ2-2	15	TRBV7-9	TRBD2	TGTGCCAGCAGCTCCATTAGCGGGAGCACCGGGGAGCTGTTTTTT	CASSSISGSTGELFF
NA	TRBJ2-5	12	TRBV7-2	NA	TGTGCCAGCAGCTTTAACGGGGAGACCCAGTACTTC	CASSFNGETQYF
NA	TRBJ1-1	12	TRBV7-7	NA	TGTGCTAGCAGCTTCAGACAGGTTGGAGCTTTCTTT	CASSFRQVGAFF
NA	TRBJ2-7	15	TRBV6-5	NA	TGTGCCAGCAGTTTCCGTTTTGGAGGAGACTACGAGCAGTACTTC	CASSFRFGGDYEQYF
once	TRBJ2-4	18	TRBV28	TRBD1	TGTGCCAGCAGTTTATTCCTGGGACAGGGGACGGCCAAAAACATTCAGTACTTC	CASSLFLGQGTAKNIQYF